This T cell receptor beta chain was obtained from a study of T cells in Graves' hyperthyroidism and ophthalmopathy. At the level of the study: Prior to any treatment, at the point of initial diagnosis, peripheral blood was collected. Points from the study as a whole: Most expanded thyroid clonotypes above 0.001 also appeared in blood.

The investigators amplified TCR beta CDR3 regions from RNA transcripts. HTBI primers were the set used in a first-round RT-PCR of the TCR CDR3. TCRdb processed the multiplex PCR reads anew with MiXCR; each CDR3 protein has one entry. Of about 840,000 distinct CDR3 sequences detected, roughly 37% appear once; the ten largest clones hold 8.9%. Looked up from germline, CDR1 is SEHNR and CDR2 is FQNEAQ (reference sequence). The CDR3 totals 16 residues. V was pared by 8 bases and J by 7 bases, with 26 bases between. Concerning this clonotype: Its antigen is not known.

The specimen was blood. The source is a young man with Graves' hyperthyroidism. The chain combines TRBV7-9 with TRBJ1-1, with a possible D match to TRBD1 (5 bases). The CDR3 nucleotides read TGTGCCAGCGCCTACGGACCTACCACCGGGGCTGTTGAAGCTTTCTTT. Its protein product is CASAYGPTTGAVEAFF.